Following are 14 T cell receptor beta chains from one sample sequenced in a study of blood T cell repertoires in COVID-19 (dated by TCRdb to about 2020). The protocol used for the library was the immunoSEQ multiplex PCR assay. TCRdb mirrors the immuneACCESS table, restricted to in-frame sequences. Some clones are absent from its copies; in checked studies, under half trace to an unresolved V gene, and the reason for the others is unknown. This sample holds some 110,000 clones; about 70% were observed only once. The ten top clones hold around 6.2% of the sample. Sequencing was done on a sample of peripheral blood. The receptors here all came from an older man with COVID-19, enrolled during active disease.

The chain uses TRBV5-5 and TRBJ2-1, with 10 bases aligning to TRBD2. The CDR3 covers 16 residues. V was clipped by 2 bases and J by 7 bases; unmatched bases: 9. Germline CDR1 reads SGHKS; CDR2 reads YYEKEE (reference sequence). CDR3 bases: TGTGCCAGCAGCTTCCTAGCGGGAGATACGGGGAATGAGCAGTTCTTC. Translation: CASSFLAGDTGNEQFF.

The V call is TRBV6-5, the J call TRBJ2-1, with 7 bases fitting TRBD1. Germline CDR1 reads MNHEY; CDR2 reads SVGAGI. The CDR3 sequence is 15 residues long. Unmatched junction bases numbered 8, after V lost 4 bases and J lost 5 bases. The CDR3 region is CASSWWTGQDNEQFF. The CDR3 nucleotides are TGTGCCAGCAGTTGGTGGACAGGCCAGGACAATGAGCAGTTCTTC.

This chain connects TRBV6-1 to TRBJ2-1, with TRBD2 matching 8 bases. CDR3 size: 18 residues. Germline V gives CDR1 MNHNS, CDR2 SASEGT. J lost 8 bases, V lost 2 bases, and 17 bases had no gene match. CDR3 nucleotide sequence: TGTGCCAGCAGTGAAAAGGCGGGACTAGGGGGGTTTAAGCATGAGCAGTTCTTC. The encoded protein is CASSEKAGLGGFKHEQFF.

The rearrangement joins TRBV12-3 or TRBV12-4 to TRBJ1-1; 7 nucleotides match TRBD1. CDR3 length: 13 amino acids. Trimming removed 4 bases from V and 6 bases from J; junction bases left unmatched: 5. The CDR3 DNA is TGTGCCAGCAGTTCTCGACAGGGTCCTGAAGCTTTCTTT. It codes for CASSSRQGPEAFF.

This chain links TRBV21-1 with TRBJ2-7; the D segment call TRBD2 is taken from the table without a DNA check. TRBV21-1 is assigned pseudogene status. The CDR3 is 19 residues long. This CDR3 is CASSPVGLAGVHLGYEQYF. For the CDR3, the DNA is TGTGCCAGCAGCCCGGTGGGGCTAGCGGGAGTTCATCTTGGCTACGAGCAGTACTTC.

The chain carries TRBV10-3 and TRBJ1-2; D is perhaps TRBD1 (5 bases). Germline assignment: CDR1 ENHRY and CDR2 SYGVKD. This CDR3 is 14 amino acids long. V gave up 6 bases and J gave up 2 bases, with 13 bases separating them. The CDR3 sequence is CAISPGTGNYGYTF. The CDR3, as DNA: TGTGCCATCAGCCCCGGTACAGGCAACTATGGCTACACCTTC.

The V gene is TRBV5-1, the J gene TRBJ2-3; D is perhaps TRBD2 (6 bases). The germline V gene encodes CDR1 SGHRS and CDR2 YFSETQ. CDR3 length: 14 amino acids. With 0 bases removed from V and 5 bases from J, the gap between germline ends came to 10 bases. This CDR3 reads CASSLVQGGDTQYF. As DNA, the CDR3 is TGCGCCAGCAGCTTGGTCCAGGGAGGAGATACGCAGTATTTT.

The chain joins TRBV10-3 to TRBJ1-6, with TRBD1 matching 8 bases. This CDR3 contains 13 residues. Germline V lookup: CDR1 ENHRY, CDR2 SYGVKD. The V gene end was trimmed by 6 bases and the J gene end by 10 bases; junction bases not matched to a gene: 5. CDR3 coding DNA: TGTGCCATCAGAGAGACAGGGGAATCACCCCTCCACTTT. Residues: CAIRETGESPLHF.

This chain links TRBV5-4 with TRBJ1-1; TRBD1 matches 7 bases. CDR1 and CDR2 from the germline V gene are SGHNT and YYREEE (reference sequence). This CDR3 contains 15 residues. V lost 3 bases, J lost 4 bases, and 9 bases stayed unmatched. The CDR3 region has the DNA TGTGCCAGCAGCTCCAGACAGGGCTGGGGCACTGAAGCTTTCTTT. The encoded protein is CASSSRQGWGTEAFF. Full variable domain (outside the CDR3, taken from reference TRBV5-4 and TRBJ1-1): ETGVTQSPTHLIKTRGQQVTLRCSSQSGHNTVSWYQQALGQGPQFIFQYYREEENGRGNFPPRFSGLQFPNYSSELNVNALELDDSALYLCASSSRQGWGTEAFFGQGTRLTVV.

The chain couples TRBV7-6 to TRBJ2-1; 7 positions agree with TRBD1. V shed 4 bases, J shed 4 bases, and the junction held 1 base outside the gene matches. This CDR3 contains 13 residues. Germline CDR1 SGHVS, CDR2 FNYEAQ. This CDR3 is CASSSGQYNEQFF. The CDR3 DNA reads TGTGCCAGCAGCTCGGGACAGTACAATGAGCAGTTCTTC.

This chain links TRBV6-5 with TRBJ1-2; D unclear. V shed 8 bases and J shed 8 bases, with 15 bases lying between them. CDR3 length equals 12 residues. Germline CDR1 and CDR2: MNHEY and SVGAGI. CDR3 sequence reads: CASSRNVGGYTF. The CDR3 bases are TGTGCCAGCTCTAGGAACGTCGGCGGCTACACCTTC.

This clone was observed a handful of times. The chain has TRBV18 and TRBJ1-1, with unresolved D. CDR1 is KGHSH and CDR2 is LQKENI in the germline V gene. CDR3 length: 13 residues. Trimming stripped 5 bases from V and 10 bases from J, with 17 bases between. The CDR3 reads CASSFAGSPGAFF. For the CDR3, the DNA is TGTGCCAGCTCATTCGCCGGGAGCCCGGGAGCTTTCTTT.

The genes are TRBV7-8 and TRBJ2-5; no clear D. V lost 5 bases to trimming and J lost 4 bases, with 14 bases between them. The V gene's germline CDR1 is SGHVS and CDR2 FQNEAQ. This CDR3 has 14 residues. CDR3 sequence: CASSLNGWRETQYF. The DNA for the CDR3 is TGTGCCAGCAGCCTTAATGGGTGGAGAGAGACCCAGTACTTC.

The chain uses TRBV5-1 and TRBJ1-2; 10 bases agree with TRBD1. V dropped 4 bases and J dropped 4; count of bases not matched to a gene: 10. This CDR3 has 16 amino acids. Per the germline V gene, CDR1 is SGHRS and CDR2 is YFSETQ. In nucleotides, the CDR3 is TGCGCCAGCAGCACGAGACAGGGGGCGCGAGGCTATGGCTACACCTTC. It specifies CASSTRQGARGYGYTF.